This TCR beta chain was sequenced for a study of shared T cell receptors in the human thymus. This clone was seen just once. Sequenced by immunoSEQ multiplex PCR; TCRdb stores in-frame clones only, minus some. The profile shows about 660,000 clones, approximately 89% of them singletons. The CDR3 extends over 17 amino acids. Germline assignment: CDR1 MGHDK and CDR2 SYGVNS. V shed 3 bases and J 2 bases; nucleotides not matched to a gene: 9. These data also featured in a second study, about human thymus T cells.

This sequence was found in a boy younger than two with a congenital heart defect. The chain uses TRBV25-1 and TRBJ1-4; 7 bases map to TRBD1. Sequencing was carried out using thymocytes. The CDR3 is CASSEGHRQGTNEKLFF. The DNA of the CDR3 is TGTGCCAGCAGTGAGGGCCACCGACAGGGTACTAATGAAAAACTGTTTTTT.